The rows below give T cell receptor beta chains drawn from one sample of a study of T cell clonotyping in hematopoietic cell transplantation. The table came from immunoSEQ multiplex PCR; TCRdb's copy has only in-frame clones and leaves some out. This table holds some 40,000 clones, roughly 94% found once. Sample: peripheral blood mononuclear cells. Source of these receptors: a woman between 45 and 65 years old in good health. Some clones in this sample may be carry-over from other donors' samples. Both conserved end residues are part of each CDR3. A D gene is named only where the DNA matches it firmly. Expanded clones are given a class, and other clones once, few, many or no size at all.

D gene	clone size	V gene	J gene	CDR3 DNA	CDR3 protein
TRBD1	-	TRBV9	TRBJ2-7	TGTGCCAGCAGCGTAGGGCAGGGGGCTTACGAGCAGTACTTC	CASSVGQGAYEQYF
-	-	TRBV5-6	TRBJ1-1	TGTGCCAGCAGCATGGGGTCCAGGTCACCCAACACTGAAGCTTTCTTT	CASSMGSRSPNTEAFF
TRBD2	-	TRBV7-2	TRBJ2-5	TGTGCCAGCAGCGCGAGCGGGGTGAGAGAGACCCAGTACTTC	CASSASGVRETQYF
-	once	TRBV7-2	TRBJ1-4	TGTGCCAGCAGCCTGTTAAGTGATGAAAAACTGTTTTTT	CASSLLSDEKLFF
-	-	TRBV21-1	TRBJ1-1	TGTGCCAGCAGCACAAAACAGGGGCTGAACACTGAAGCTTTCTTT	CASSTKQGLNTEAFF
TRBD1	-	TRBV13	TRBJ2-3	TGTGCCAGCAGCCTATCCGGGACAGGGGGAACAGATACGCAGTATTTT	CASSLSGTGGTDTQYF
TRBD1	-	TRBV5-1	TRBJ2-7	TGCGCCAGCTCAAACCTCCGGGACAGGATCAACGAGCAGTACTTC	CASSNLRDRINEQYF
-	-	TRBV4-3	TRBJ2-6	TGCGCCAGCAGCCAAGGCGTAGCTGGGGCCAACGTCCTGACTTTC	CASSQGVAGANVLTF
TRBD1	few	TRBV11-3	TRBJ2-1	TGTGCCAGCAGCTTAGCGGGACAGGTTAAGGGCAATGAGCAGTTCTTC	CASSLAGQVKGNEQFF
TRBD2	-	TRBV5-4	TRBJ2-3	TGTGCCAGCAGCCCCGGGACTATCACAGATACGCAGTATTTT	CASSPGTITDTQYF
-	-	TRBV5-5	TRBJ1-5	TGTGCCAGCAGCTTGGTACCAGATCCTACGCCCAATCAGCCCCAGCATTTT	CASSLVPDPTPNQPQHF
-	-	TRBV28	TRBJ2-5	TGTGCCAGCAGACTTACGGGGGTAGAGACCCAGTACTTC	CASRLTGVETQYF
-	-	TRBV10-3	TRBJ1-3	TGTGCCATCAGTGCGACGGGAGGAAACACCATATATTTT	CAISATGGNTIYF
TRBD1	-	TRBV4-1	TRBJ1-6	TGCGCCAGCAGCCCCGCCGGGACAGAGTCTTCACCCCTCCACTTT	CASSPAGTESSPLHF
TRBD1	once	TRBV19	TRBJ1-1	TGTGCCAGTAGTATAGTCAGGGGGGAAGCTTTCTTT	CASSIVRGEAFF
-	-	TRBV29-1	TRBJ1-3	TGCAGCGTACAGATATCCCGTGGAAACACCATATATTTT	CSVQISRGNTIYF
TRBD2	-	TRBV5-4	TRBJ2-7	TGTGCCAGCAGCTGGGGCGGCGGGGGGGCTTACGAGCAGTACTTC	CASSWGGGGAYEQYF
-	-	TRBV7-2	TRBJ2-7	TGTGCCAGCAGCTTAGGTCCGGAATACGAGCAGTACTTC	CASSLGPEYEQYF
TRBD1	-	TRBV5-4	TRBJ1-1	TGTGCCAGCAGCGTGCAGACAGGGGAAGGCACTGAAGCTTTCTTT	CASSVQTGEGTEAFF
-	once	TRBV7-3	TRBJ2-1	TGTGCCAGCAGCCCCACCACAGGCTGGCATGAGCAGTTCTTC	CASSPTTGWHEQFF
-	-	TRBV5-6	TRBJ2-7	TGTGCCAGCAGCTTCCGGGACGGACCCTACGAGCAGTACTTC	CASSFRDGPYEQYF
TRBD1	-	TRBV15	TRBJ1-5	TGTGCCACCAGCAGGTTTGGGACAGGGGCGGACAATCAGCCCCAGCATTTT	CATSRFGTGADNQPQHF
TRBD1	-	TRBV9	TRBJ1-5	TGTGCCAGCAGCCCCACCGGGACAGGGGGCAATCAGCCCCAGCATTTT	CASSPTGTGGNQPQHF
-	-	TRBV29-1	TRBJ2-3	TGCAGCGTTGCAGTTTGGTACACAGATACGCAGTATTTT	CSVAVWYTDTQYF
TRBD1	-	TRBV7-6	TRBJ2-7	TGTGCCAGCAGCAAGCTCACAGGGGTGTCCTACGAGCAGTACTTC	CASSKLTGVSYEQYF
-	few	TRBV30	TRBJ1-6	TGTGCCTGGACCCGAAGGACAGCCCTATGGAATTCACCCCTCCACTTT	CAWTRRTALWNSPLHF
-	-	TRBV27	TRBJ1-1	TGTGCCAGCAGTTTCTCCGGGACGATCATGAACACTGAAGCTTTCTTT	CASSFSGTIMNTEAFF
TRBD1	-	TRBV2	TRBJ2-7	TGTGCCAGCAGGGGGGACAGGGGCTACGAGCAGTACTTC	CASRGDRGYEQYF
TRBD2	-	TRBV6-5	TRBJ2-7	TGTGCCAGCAGTTACTTGGCGGGGGACGAGCAGTACTTC	CASSYLAGDEQYF
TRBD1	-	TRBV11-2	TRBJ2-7	TGTGCCAGCAGCCAGATACCCCCCGGGACAGGGAGATGGGGTGAGCAGTACTTC	CASSQIPPGTGRWGEQYF
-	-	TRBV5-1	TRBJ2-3	TGCGCCAGCAGCTTGGCCATTTCAGATACGCAGTATTTT	CASSLAISDTQYF
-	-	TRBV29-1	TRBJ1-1	TGCAGCGCCGAGGGCAGGGGCCTGGCTGAAGCTTTCTTT	CSAEGRGLAEAFF
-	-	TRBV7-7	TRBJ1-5	TGTGCCAGCAGCCCTTTGGTTACCCAGCCCCAGCATTTT	CASSPLVTQPQHF